This T cell receptor (beta chain) stems from a study of radiation and T cells in renal cell carcinoma. The V gene lost 7 bases and the J gene lost 2 bases, with 12 bases spanning the gap. The CDR3 contains 14 residues. Germline CDR1 reads MDHEN; CDR2 reads SYDVKM. This clone was recorded a few times. Its antigen is still unknown. Time point specified: blood 2 weeks post-SBRT. Treatment specified: 15 Gy SBRT to primary tumor, nephrectomy 4 weeks later. Radiation-treated patients gave blood at baseline, week 2 and week 4. The patient's renal cell carcinoma had clear cell pathology. Study results and caveats: In blood, top tumor clones expanded by 2 weeks, shrinking by 4.

Using immunoSEQ multiplex PCR, the repertoire was profiled, and TCRdb retains in-frame clones only, with some absent. This sample yields approximately 120,000 clones, of which over 75% are seen a single time; 5% to 6.5% belongs to the top ten. The rearrangement uses TRBV28 and TRBJ2-1; TRBD1 is a possible D gene (6 bases). Sequencing was performed on blood, taken from a patient whose treatment included radiotherapy and nephrectomy. The clonotype was recovered from a man aged 50-60 years with renal cell carcinoma. Here the CDR3 reads CASTKQGPYNEQFF. The CDR3 bases are TGTGCCAGCACTAAACAGGGTCCCTACAATGAGCAGTTCTTC.